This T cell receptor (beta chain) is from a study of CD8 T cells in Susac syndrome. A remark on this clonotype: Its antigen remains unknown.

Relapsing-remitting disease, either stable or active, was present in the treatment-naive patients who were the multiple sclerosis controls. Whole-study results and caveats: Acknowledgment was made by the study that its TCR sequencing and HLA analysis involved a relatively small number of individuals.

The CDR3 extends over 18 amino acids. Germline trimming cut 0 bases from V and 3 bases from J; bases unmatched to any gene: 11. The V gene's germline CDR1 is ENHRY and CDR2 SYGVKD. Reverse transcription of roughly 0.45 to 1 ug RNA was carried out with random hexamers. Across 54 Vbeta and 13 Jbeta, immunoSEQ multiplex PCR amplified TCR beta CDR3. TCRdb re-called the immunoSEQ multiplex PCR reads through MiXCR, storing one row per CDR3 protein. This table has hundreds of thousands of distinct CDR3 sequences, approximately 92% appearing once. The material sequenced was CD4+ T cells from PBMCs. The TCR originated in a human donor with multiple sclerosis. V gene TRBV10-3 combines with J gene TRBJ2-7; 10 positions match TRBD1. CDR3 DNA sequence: TGTGCCATCAGTGAGTCGGGGAGTGGGACAGGGGCACTCTACGAGCAGTACTTC. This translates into CAISESGSGTGALYEQYF.